Listed below are T cell receptor beta chains from one sample, sequenced in a study of OX40 agonist ivuxolimab in advanced cancers. Produced via immunoSEQ multiplex PCR; TCRdb's table is partial and in-frame only. The data hold about 19,000 clones, with over 80% observed a single time. The sample in question was CD4+ or CD8+ T cells sorted from blood, obtained in a trial of the OX40 agonist ivuxolimab. These TCRs come from an adult with an advanced solid tumor such as melanoma, head and neck, liver or kidney cancer. CDR3s include the opening cysteine and the closing phenylalanine or tryptophan. D genes are given only for firm matches. Some rows have no size entry. The others give once, few or many, or a class for an expanded clone.

NA	TRBV12-2	TRBJ1-4	NA	CASRCEQINEKLFF	TGTGCAAGTCGCTGCGAGCAGATTAATGAAAAACTGTTTTTT
NA	TRBV6-6	TRBJ2-1	NA	CASSFNPGEQFF	TGTGCCAGCAGTTTCAACCCGGGTGAGCAGTTCTTC
NA	TRBV6-5	TRBJ2-1	NA	CASRRGGNSYNEQFF	TGTGCCAGCAGGAGGGGCGGAAACTCCTACAATGAGCAGTTCTTC
NA	TRBV9	TRBJ2-7	NA	CASSAPDGAYEQYF	TGTGCCAGCAGCGCCCCTGACGGCGCCTACGAGCAGTACTTC
NA	TRBV28	TRBJ2-1	TRBD2	CASSLKRGAFYYNEQFF	TGTGCCAGCAGTTTAAAGCGGGGGGCCTTCTACTACAATGAGCAGTTCTTC
NA	TRBV6-5	TRBJ2-2	NA	CASRRGRLNTGELFF	TGTGCCAGCAGACGGGGACGCTTGAACACCGGGGAGCTGTTTTTT
NA	TRBV12-5	TRBJ2-7	NA	CASGPPAGYEQYF	TGTGCTAGTGGTCCGCCTGCCGGTTACGAGCAGTACTTC
NA	TRBV27	TRBJ2-1	TRBD2	CASIPLAGVHNEQFF	TGTGCCAGCATCCCCCTAGCGGGGGTACACAATGAGCAGTTCTTC
NA	TRBV2	TRBJ2-7	NA	CASNIRGSYEQYF	TGTGCCAGCAATATCAGGGGTTCCTACGAGCAGTACTTC
NA	TRBV6-7	TRBJ2-7	TRBD2	CASSYPHWRGSEQYF	TGTGCCAGCAGTTACCCCCACTGGCGGGGGAGCGAGCAGTACTTC
NA	TRBV29-1	TRBJ1-2	NA	CSVGGLSPGYTF	TGCAGCGTTGGGGGCCTTTCTCCCGGCTACACCTTC
NA	TRBV4-3	TRBJ1-2	NA	CASSQAHTADYGYTF	TGCGCCAGCAGCCAAGCTCATACGGCAGACTATGGCTACACCTTC
NA	TRBV27	TRBJ1-2	TRBD1	CASSQQDRDWDGYTF	TGTGCCAGCAGTCAACAGGACAGGGACTGGGATGGCTACACCTTC
once	TRBV27	TRBJ1-2	NA	CASSLSAGGGVNYGYTF	TGTGCCAGCAGTTTATCGGCCGGGGGAGGGGTGAACTATGGCTACACCTTC
NA	TRBV28	TRBJ1-5	TRBD1	CASSLGQGGNNQPQHF	TGTGCCAGCAGTTTAGGACAGGGAGGGAACAATCAGCCCCAGCATTTT
NA	TRBV27	TRBJ2-1	NA	CASSPYHRRYNEQFF	TGTGCCAGCAGTCCATATCACCGCCGGTACAATGAGCAGTTCTTC
NA	TRBV7-6	TRBJ2-2	TRBD1	CASSSRTGDTGELFF	TGTGCCAGCAGCAGCCGGACAGGGGACACCGGGGAGCTGTTTTTT
NA	TRBV7-3	TRBJ2-1	TRBD1	CASSLGQGDYNEQFF	TGTGCCAGCAGCTTAGGACAGGGCGACTACAATGAGCAGTTCTTC
NA	TRBV5-5	TRBJ2-1	NA	CASSFRATDAGLNEQFF	TGTGCCAGCAGCTTCCGGGCAACGGACGCCGGACTCAATGAGCAGTTCTTC
NA	TRBV27	TRBJ2-7	NA	CASSFGMQGGPQGERYF	TGTGCCAGCAGTTTTGGCATGCAGGGGGGGCCTCAGGGCGAGAGGTACTTC
many	TRBV4-3	TRBJ1-2	NA	CASSQDSGEYYGYTF	TGCGCCAGCAGCCAAGACTCAGGGGAGTACTATGGCTACACCTTC
NA	TRBV10-1	TRBJ2-1	NA	CASSESGAYNEQFF	TGCGCCAGCAGTGAGTCTGGGGCCTACAATGAGCAGTTCTTC
NA	TRBV4-1	TRBJ1-2	NA	CASSPPRGNYGYTF	TGCGCCAGCAGCCCGCCGAGGGGGAACTATGGCTACACCTTC
NA	TRBV11-2	TRBJ2-3	NA	CASSFGAAVDTQYF	TGTGCCAGCAGCTTCGGAGCGGCTGTAGATACGCAGTATTTT
once	TRBV13	TRBJ2-1	TRBD2	CASSYSGGADEQFF	TGTGCCAGCAGCTACAGCGGGGGGGCCGATGAGCAGTTCTTC
many	TRBV4-3	TRBJ1-5	TRBD1	CASSQDRGNQPQHF	TGCGCCAGCAGCCAGGACAGGGGCAATCAGCCCCAGCATTTT
few	TRBV5-6	TRBJ2-3	NA	CASSLWRSTDTQYF	TGTGCCAGCAGCTTGTGGAGAAGCACAGATACGCAGTATTTT
NA	TRBV14	TRBJ2-7	TRBD2	CASSQGTRYFEQYF	TGTGCCAGCAGCCAAGGGACTAGATATTTCGAGCAGTACTTC
once	TRBV9	TRBJ2-7	TRBD2	CASSVAPSGVYEQYF	TGTGCCAGCAGCGTAGCCCCTAGCGGGGTGTACGAGCAGTACTTC
NA	TRBV6-5	TRBJ1-1	NA	CASSYVLGGTEAFF	TGTGCCAGCAGTTACGTTCTGGGGGGCACTGAAGCTTTCTTT
NA	TRBV6-6	TRBJ2-3	TRBD2	CASSGLAGGLTDTQYF	TGTGCCAGCAGTGGACTAGCGGGGGGACTCACAGATACGCAGTATTTT
NA	TRBV4-3	TRBJ2-7	TRBD1	CASSQTDRVIEQYF	TGCGCCAGCAGCCAGACGGACAGGGTTATCGAGCAGTACTTC
NA	TRBV6-5	TRBJ1-2	TRBD1	CASSYLPGGLFYGYTF	TGTGCCAGCAGTTACCTTCCAGGGGGCCTTTTCTATGGCTACACCTTC
NA	TRBV28	TRBJ2-6	TRBD1	CASSLETGGSGANVLTF	TGTGCCAGCAGTTTGGAGACAGGGGGCTCTGGGGCCAACGTCCTGACTTTC
NA	TRBV28	TRBJ1-5	NA	CASSQPTQGQPQHF	TGTGCCAGCAGTCAACCCACCCAGGGGCAGCCCCAGCATTTT
NA	TRBV27	TRBJ2-7	NA	CASGGGPNYEQYF	TGTGCCAGCGGGGGCGGGCCAAACTACGAGCAGTACTTC
large	TRBV28	TRBJ1-4	TRBD1	CASSLEQGVGEKLFF	TGTGCCAGCAGTTTAGAGCAGGGGGTGGGGGAAAAACTGTTTTTT